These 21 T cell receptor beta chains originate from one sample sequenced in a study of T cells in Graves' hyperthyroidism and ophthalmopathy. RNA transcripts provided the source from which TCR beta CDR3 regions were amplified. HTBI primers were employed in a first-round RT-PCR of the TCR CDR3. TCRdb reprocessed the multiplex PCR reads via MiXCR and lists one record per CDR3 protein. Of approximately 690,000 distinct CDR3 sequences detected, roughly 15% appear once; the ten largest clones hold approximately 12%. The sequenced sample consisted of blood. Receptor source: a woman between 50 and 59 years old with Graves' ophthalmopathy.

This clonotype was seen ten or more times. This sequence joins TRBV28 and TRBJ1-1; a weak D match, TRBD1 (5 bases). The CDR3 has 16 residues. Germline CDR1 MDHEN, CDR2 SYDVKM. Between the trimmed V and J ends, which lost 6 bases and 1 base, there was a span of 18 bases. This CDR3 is CASREGGVLGNTEAFF. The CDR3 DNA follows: TGTGCCAGCAGGGAGGGAGGGGTTTTAGGGAACACTGAAGCTTTCTTT. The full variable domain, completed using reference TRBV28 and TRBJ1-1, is DVKVTQSSRYLVKRTGEKVFLECVQDMDHENMFWYRQDPGLGLRLIYFSYDVKMKEKGDIPEGYSVSREKKERFSLILESASTNQTSMYLCASREGGVLGNTEAFFGQGTRLTVV.

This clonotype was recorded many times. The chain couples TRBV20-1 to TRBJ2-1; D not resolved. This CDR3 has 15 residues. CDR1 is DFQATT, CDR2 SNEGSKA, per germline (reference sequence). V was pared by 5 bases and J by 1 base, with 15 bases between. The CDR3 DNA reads TGCAGTGCTGGCCGAGAGGTCGGGTCCTACAATGAGCAGTTCTTC. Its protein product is CSAGREVGSYNEQFF.

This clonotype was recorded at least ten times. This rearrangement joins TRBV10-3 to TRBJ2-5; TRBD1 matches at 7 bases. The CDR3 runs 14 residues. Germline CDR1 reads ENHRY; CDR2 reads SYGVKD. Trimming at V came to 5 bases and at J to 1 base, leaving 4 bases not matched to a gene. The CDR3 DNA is TGTGCCATCAGTCAGGGACAGCTCCAAGAGACCCAGTACTTC. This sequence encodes CAISQGQLQETQYF.

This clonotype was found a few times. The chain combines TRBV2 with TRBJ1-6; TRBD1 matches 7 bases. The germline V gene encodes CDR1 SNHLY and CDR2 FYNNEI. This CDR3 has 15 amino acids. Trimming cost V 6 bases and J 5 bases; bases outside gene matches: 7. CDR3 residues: CASREQGLNNSPLHF. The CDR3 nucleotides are TGTGCCAGCAGAGAACAGGGGCTAAATAATTCACCCCTCCACTTT.

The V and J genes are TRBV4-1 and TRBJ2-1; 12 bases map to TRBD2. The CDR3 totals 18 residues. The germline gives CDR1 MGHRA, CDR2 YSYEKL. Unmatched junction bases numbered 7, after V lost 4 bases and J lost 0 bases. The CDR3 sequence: CASSPTSGRLRSYNEQFF. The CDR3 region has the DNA TGCGCCAGCAGCCCGACTAGCGGGAGACTCCGCTCCTACAATGAGCAGTTCTTC.

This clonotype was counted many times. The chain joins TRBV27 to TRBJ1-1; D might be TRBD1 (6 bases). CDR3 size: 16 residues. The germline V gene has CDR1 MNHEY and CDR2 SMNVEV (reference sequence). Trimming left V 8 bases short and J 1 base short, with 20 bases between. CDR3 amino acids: CASGLLLGGGNTEAFF. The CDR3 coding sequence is TGTGCCAGCGGCCTCCTTCTAGGGGGTGGGAACACTGAAGCTTTCTTT.

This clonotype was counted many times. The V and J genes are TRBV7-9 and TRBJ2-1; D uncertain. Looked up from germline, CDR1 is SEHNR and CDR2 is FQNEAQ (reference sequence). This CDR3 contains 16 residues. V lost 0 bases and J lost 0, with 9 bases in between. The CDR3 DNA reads TGTGCCAGCAGCTTAGCTGCCGATCACTCCTACAATGAGCAGTTCTTC. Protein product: CASSLAADHSYNEQFF.

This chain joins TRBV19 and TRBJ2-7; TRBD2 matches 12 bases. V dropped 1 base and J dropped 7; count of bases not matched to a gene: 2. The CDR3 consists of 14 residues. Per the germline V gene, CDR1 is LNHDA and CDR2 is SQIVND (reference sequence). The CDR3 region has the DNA TGTGCCAGTAGTATAGGACTAGCGGGAGATGAGCAGTACTTC. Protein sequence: CASSIGLAGDEQYF. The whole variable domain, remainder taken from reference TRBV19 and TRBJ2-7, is DGGITQSPKYLFRKEGQNVTLSCEQNLNHDAMYWYRQDPGQGLRLIYYSQIVNDFQKGDIAEGYSVSREKKESFPLTVTSAQKNPTAFYLCASSIGLAGDEQYFGPGTRLTVT.

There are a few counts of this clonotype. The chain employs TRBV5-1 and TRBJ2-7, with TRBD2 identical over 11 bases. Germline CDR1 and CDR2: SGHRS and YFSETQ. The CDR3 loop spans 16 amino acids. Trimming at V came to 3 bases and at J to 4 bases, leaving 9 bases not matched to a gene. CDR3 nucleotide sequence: TGCGCCAGCAGCTCAATTAGCGGGAGGGCCAGGTACGAGCAGTACTTC. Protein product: CASSSISGRARYEQYF. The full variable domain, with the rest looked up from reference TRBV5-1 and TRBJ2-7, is KAGVTQTPRYLIKTRGQQVTLSCSPISGHRSVSWYQQTPGQGLQFLFEYFSETQRNKGNFPGRFSGRQFSNSRSEMNVSTLELGDSALYLCASSSISGRARYEQYFGPGTRLTVT.

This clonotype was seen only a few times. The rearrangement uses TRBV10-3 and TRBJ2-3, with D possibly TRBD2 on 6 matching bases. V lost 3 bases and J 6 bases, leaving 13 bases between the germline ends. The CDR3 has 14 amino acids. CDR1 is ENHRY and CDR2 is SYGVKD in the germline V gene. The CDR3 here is CAISDSGRGDTQYF. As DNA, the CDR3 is TGTGCCATCAGTGACTCCGGGAGAGGCGATACGCAGTATTTT.

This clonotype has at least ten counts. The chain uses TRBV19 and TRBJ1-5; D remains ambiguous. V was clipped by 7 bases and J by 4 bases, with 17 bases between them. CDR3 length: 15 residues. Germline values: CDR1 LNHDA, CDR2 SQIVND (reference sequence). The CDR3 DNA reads TGTGCCAGTACTTCCCGTCCCCACGGAAATCAGCCCCAGCATTTT. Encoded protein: CASTSRPHGNQPQHF. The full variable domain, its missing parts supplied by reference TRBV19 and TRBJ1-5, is DGGITQSPKYLFRKEGQNVTLSCEQNLNHDAMYWYRQDPGQGLRLIYYSQIVNDFQKGDIAEGYSVSREKKESFPLTVTSAQKNPTAFYLCASTSRPHGNQPQHFGDGTRLSIL.

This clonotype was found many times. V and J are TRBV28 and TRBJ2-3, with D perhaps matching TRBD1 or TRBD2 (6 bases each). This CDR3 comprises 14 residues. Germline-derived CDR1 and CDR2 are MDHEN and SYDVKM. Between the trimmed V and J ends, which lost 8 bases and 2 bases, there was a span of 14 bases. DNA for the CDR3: TGTGCCAGCTGGCTGGAGGGGGTCACAGATACGCAGTATTTT. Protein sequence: CASWLEGVTDTQYF.

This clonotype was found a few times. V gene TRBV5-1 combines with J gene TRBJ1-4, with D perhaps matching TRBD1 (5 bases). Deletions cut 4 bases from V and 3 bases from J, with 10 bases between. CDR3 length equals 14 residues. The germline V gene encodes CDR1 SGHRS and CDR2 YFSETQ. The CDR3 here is CASSAPGPNEKLFF. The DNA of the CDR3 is TGCGCCAGCAGCGCCCCGGGACCTAATGAAAAACTGTTTTTT.

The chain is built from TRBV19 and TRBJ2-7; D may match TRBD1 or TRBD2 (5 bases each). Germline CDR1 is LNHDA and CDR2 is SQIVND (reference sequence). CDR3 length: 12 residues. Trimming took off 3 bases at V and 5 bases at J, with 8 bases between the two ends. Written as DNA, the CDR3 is TGTGCCAGTAGTATTGGGGGACACGAGCAGTACTTC. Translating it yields CASSIGGHEQYF.

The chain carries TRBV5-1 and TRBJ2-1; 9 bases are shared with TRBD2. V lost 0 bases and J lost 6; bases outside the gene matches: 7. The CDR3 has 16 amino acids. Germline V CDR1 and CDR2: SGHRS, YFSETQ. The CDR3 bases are TGCGCCAGCAGCTTGGCTGGGACTAGCTCACTCAATGAGCAGTTCTTC. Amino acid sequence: CASSLAGTSSLNEQFF. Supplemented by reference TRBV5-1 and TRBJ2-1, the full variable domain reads KAGVTQTPRYLIKTRGQQVTLSCSPISGHRSVSWYQQTPGQGLQFLFEYFSETQRNKGNFPGRFSGRQFSNSRSEMNVSTLELGDSALYLCASSLAGTSSLNEQFFGPGTRLTVL.

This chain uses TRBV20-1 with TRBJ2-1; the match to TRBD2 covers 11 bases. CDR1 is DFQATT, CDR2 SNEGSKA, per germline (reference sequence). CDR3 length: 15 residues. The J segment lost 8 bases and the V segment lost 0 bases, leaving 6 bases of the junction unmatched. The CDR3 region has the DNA TGCAGTGCTAGAGAAGGTAGCGGGAGGGTCTATGAGCAGTTCTTC. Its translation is CSAREGSGRVYEQFF.

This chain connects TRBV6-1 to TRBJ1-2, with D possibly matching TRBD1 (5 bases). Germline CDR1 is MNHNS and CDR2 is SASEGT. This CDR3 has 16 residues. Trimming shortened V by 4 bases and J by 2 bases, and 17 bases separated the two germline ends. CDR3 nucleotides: TGTGCCAGCAGTGTTCGGGAGACCCGGGACAACTATGGCTACACCTTC. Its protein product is CASSVRETRDNYGYTF.

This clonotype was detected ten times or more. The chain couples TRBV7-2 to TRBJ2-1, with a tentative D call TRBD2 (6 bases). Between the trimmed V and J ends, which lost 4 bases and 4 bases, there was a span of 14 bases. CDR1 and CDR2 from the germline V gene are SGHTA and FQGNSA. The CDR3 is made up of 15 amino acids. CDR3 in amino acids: CASSSRTNPYNEQFF. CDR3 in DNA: TGTGCCAGCAGCTCTAGGACTAACCCTTACAATGAGCAGTTCTTC.

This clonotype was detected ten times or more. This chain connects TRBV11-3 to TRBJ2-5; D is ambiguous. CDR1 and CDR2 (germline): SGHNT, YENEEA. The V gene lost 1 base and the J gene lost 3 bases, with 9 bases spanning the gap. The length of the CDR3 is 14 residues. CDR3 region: CASSLVVAEETQYF. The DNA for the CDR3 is TGTGCCAGCAGCTTAGTAGTGGCCGAAGAGACCCAGTACTTC.

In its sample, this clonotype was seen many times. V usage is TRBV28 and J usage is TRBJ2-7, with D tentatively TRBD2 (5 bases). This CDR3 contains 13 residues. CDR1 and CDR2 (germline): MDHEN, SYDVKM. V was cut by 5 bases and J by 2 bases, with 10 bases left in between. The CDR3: CASSEGFPYEQYF. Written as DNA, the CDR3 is TGTGCCAGCAGTGAGGGATTCCCCTACGAGCAGTACTTC. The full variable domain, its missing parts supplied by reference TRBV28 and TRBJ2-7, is DVKVTQSSRYLVKRTGEKVFLECVQDMDHENMFWYRQDPGLGLRLIYFSYDVKMKEKGDIPEGYSVSREKKERFSLILESASTNQTSMYLCASSEGFPYEQYFGPGTRLTVT.

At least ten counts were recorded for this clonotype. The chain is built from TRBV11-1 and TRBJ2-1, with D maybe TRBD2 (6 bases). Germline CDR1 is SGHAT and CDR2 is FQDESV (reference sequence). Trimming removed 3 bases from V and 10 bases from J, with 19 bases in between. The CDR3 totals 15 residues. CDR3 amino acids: CASSFQAGHGGEQFF. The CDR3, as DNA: TGTGCCAGCAGCTTTCAAGCGGGCCATGGTGGGGAGCAGTTCTTC.